This TCR beta chain is drawn from a study of blood T cell repertoires in COVID-19. Germline V lookup: CDR1 SGHRS, CDR2 YFSETQ. The J segment lost 0 bases and the V segment lost 4 bases, leaving 4 bases of the junction unmatched. This CDR3 has 15 amino acids. Here immunoSEQ multiplex PCR was the method, and the copy in TCRdb shows in-frame clones only, minus some. The sample yields 85,000 to 100,000 clones, around 82% seen once. Sequenced input: peripheral blood. The receptor was isolated from a man aged 50-59 years who had recovered from COVID-19. This chain joins TRBV5-1 and TRBJ1-1; 9 nucleotides match TRBD1. CDR3 region: CASSTGQGMNTEAFF. The CDR3 DNA is TGCGCCAGCAGCACAGGACAGGGGATGAACACTGAAGCTTTCTTT.